Below, one TCR beta chain is given with its context. Its antigen is unknown. Primers for the PCR totalled 60 Vbeta and 13 Jbeta. The data were produced by immunoSEQ multiplex PCR, yet TCRdb's version contains in-frame clones alone and is incomplete. The sample includes 120,000 or so clones, over 75% seen only once; the top ten take roughly 4%. The sample comes from a study of cytomegalovirus exposure and HLA in healthy donors. V lost 2 bases to trimming and J lost 9 bases, with 11 bases between them. This CDR3 is built from 14 residues. Germline V gives CDR1 MNHEY, CDR2 SVGAGI. Study-wide points: High sensitivity and specificity were reportedly achieved when the classifier diagnosed cytomegalovirus status.

Material: PBMCs. V is TRBV6-5 and J is TRBJ1-6; D uncertain. This clonotype was sampled from a young man in good health and CMV-seropositive. The CDR3 DNA follows: TGTGCCAGCAGTTACAAGGGAGAGGCTTCACCCCTCCACTTT. Its translation is CASSYKGEASPLHF.